A selection of T cell receptor beta chains follows, all from one sample in a study of blood T cell repertoires in COVID-19. TCRdb keeps only in-frame clones here, not all; method: immunoSEQ multiplex PCR. Of about 91,000 clones listed, around 90% were seen once; the top ten hold approximately 8.7%. Sequencing was performed on peripheral blood. These receptors originate from a woman in her 70s with acute or convalescent COVID-19. Both conserved end residues are part of each CDR3. D genes are given only for firm matches.

V: TRBV27
J: TRBJ2-7
D: -
CDR3: CASSLGSAYEQYF

V: TRBV30
J: TRBJ1-5
D: -
CDR3: CAWSVGLDQPQHF

V: TRBV27
J: TRBJ1-5
D: -
CDR3: CASSPRGVQPQHF

V: TRBV6-1
J: TRBJ2-5
D: TRBD2
CDR3: CASTEIISGGAKETQYF

V: TRBV4-1
J: TRBJ1-3
D: TRBD1
CDR3: CASSLETGTGNTIYF

V: TRBV2
J: TRBJ1-6
D: -
CDR3: CASSEEVGANSPLHF

V: TRBV3-1/TRBV3-2
J: TRBJ1-2
D: TRBD1
CDR3: CASSQPPGQRTNYGYTF

V: TRBV6-5
J: TRBJ2-3
D: TRBD2
CDR3: CASSSGRQLTDTQYF

V: TRBV27
J: TRBJ2-7
D: -
CDR3: CASSPPDRLGYEQYF

V: TRBV11-2
J: TRBJ2-5
D: TRBD2
CDR3: CATQAIAGTQETQYF

V: TRBV11-3
J: TRBJ2-1
D: -
CDR3: CASSYGRGYNEQFF

V: TRBV7-3
J: TRBJ1-3
D: -
CDR3: CASSGTSGNTIYF

V: TRBV7-3
J: TRBJ2-3
D: -
CDR3: CASSLRGREWTDTQYF

V: TRBV5-4
J: TRBJ2-3
D: TRBD2
CDR3: CASSSPPQLADTDTQYF

V: TRBV11-2
J: TRBJ1-2
D: -
CDR3: CASSGIDRVHYGYTF

V: TRBV1
J: TRBJ2-5
D: -
CDR3: CTSSQEYWREGRETQYF

V: TRBV7-9
J: TRBJ2-1
D: -
CDR3: CASSPWDSSSYNEQFF

V: TRBV7-9
J: TRBJ1-1
D: -
CDR3: CASSGGGRPATPREAFF

V: TRBV9
J: TRBJ1-3
D: TRBD1
CDR3: CASSTRTGAGNTIYF

V: TRBV28
J: TRBJ1-1
D: -
CDR3: CASSRGGRVPEAFF

V: TRBV9
J: TRBJ2-2
D: -
CDR3: CASSPPRQANTGELFF

V: TRBV19
J: TRBJ1-2
D: -
CDR3: CASSLSLWPYGYTF

V: TRBV30
J: TRBJ1-6
D: -
CDR3: CAWSVRRGRDSPLHF

V: TRBV7-8
J: TRBJ1-6
D: -
CDR3: CASSLQGPGAPLHF